The clone carrying this T cell receptor beta chain was observed at least ten times. The study amplified TCR beta CDR3 regions using RNA transcripts. The library came from an HTBI-primed first-round RT-PCR and a second-round multiplex PCR. TCRdb called the multiplex PCR reads again in MiXCR, with one record for every CDR3 protein. The table lists about 480,000 distinct CDR3 sequences, 13% to 15% of them singletons. The entry originates in a study of Graves' ophthalmopathy and Graves' hyperthyroidism. CDR3 length equals 15 residues. Germline V gives CDR1 MNHNS, CDR2 SASEGT. J was trimmed by 5 bases and V by 7 bases; bases with no gene match: 12.

This clonotype originated in a woman in her 30s with Graves' ophthalmopathy. Sequenced: blood. J is TRBJ2-7 and V is TRBV6-1, with 9 bases fitting TRBD2. For the CDR3, the DNA is TGTGCCAGCACCGAAAGTCCTAGCGGGGTCCACGAGCAGTACTTC. It is translated as CASTESPSGVHEQYF.